Listed below are T cell receptor beta chains from one sample, sequenced in a study of vaccination and CD4 T cells after COVID-19. Using its own MiXCR run on the PCR reads, TCRdb lists one record per CDR3 protein. The sample records about 27,000 distinct CDR3 sequences, 55% to 80% being singletons. Antigen specificity for these receptors is unknown. The input for sequencing was CD4+ T cells from blood, cultured in vitro, taken after SARS-CoV-2 vaccination. The receptor set was obtained from a human donor who received a COVID-19 vaccine. Each CDR3 is given with its conserved first and last residue.

TRBV20-1 | CSATPRGQETQYF
TRBV6-1 | CASSRQGPNTEAFF
TRBV6-4 | CASSQGDSPLANYGYTF
TRBV30 | CAWSVDTFYGYTF
TRBV12-3/TRBV12-4 | CASSFSPYGYTF
TRBV6-1 | CASSDTLQETQYF
TRBV6-1 | CASSPMSVQETQYF
TRBV2 | CASSESALATYEQYF
TRBV20-1 | CSARETVVDTQYF
TRBV2 | CASMWGGGYNSPLHF
TRBV12-3/TRBV12-4 | CASLAGTGGAYGYTF
TRBV24-1 | CATRLGGGDNEQFF
TRBV9 | CASSPRPDSYEQYF
TRBV24-1 | CATSDLRLAYGYTF
TRBV6-5 | CASSYMRTSSGNTIYF
TRBV7-8 | CASSSLKWDRYNQPQHF
TRBV10-3 | CAISGGEARDTQYF
TRBV7-8 | CASSLDVSYNEQFF
TRBV20-1 | CSARDRRSSTTINGYTF
TRBV27 | CASRGSARLWDTEAFF
TRBV6-1 | CASSWTGIDTEAFF
TRBV6-1 | CASSLLGQGARNYGYTF
TRBV7-3 | CASSLSQTYEQYF
TRBV7-2 | CASSFAQNYGYTF
TRBV2 | CASGLSLNTGELFF
TRBV20-1 | CSARSGGRSQRTEAFF
TRBV21-1 | CASLQSAGASTDTQYF
TRBV18 | CASSLGGPFDTQYF
TRBV6-1 | CASSVTQPQHF
TRBV5-6 | CASGMWTGQATNQPQHF
TRBV5-1 | CASSSGLAGGELFF
TRBV25-1 | CASRTGGAYTEAFF
TRBV6-5 | CASSYHAGTGGTNEKLFF
TRBV20-1 | CSARTGNQPQHF
TRBV20-1 | CSALEDRGGLNTEAFF
TRBV7-6 | CASSSLLRGAVDTQYF
TRBV19 | CASSITGEGTQYF